This is a list of T cell receptor beta chains from one sample in a study of CXCR4 blockade with PD-1 therapy in pancreatic cancer. Profiling relied on immunoSEQ multiplex PCR, and the TCRdb table lists in-frame clones only, not all of them. Here the sample spans about 17,000 clones, over 55% being singletons. The specimen was tumor tissue. The receptors were sampled from a human donor with pancreatic ductal adenocarcinoma. CDR3s include the opening cysteine and the closing phenylalanine or tryptophan. Each record gives: V gene, D gene, CDR3 protein. A D gene is named only where the DNA matches it firmly.

v_call: TRBV19; d_call: TRBD1; cdr3_aa: CASRGQVSTEAFF
v_call: TRBV30; d_call: .; cdr3_aa: CAWSVPGGSGAFF
v_call: TRBV5-8; d_call: TRBD1; cdr3_aa: CASSPQGAGGYTF
v_call: TRBV14; d_call: TRBD1; cdr3_aa: CASRYTGGRDTEAFF
v_call: TRBV29-1; d_call: TRBD1; cdr3_aa: CSAAGTGDGGYTF
v_call: TRBV19; d_call: TRBD1; cdr3_aa: CASSLDREGYTF
v_call: TRBV18; d_call: TRBD1; cdr3_aa: CASSPLGQGARTEAFF
v_call: TRBV30; d_call: .; cdr3_aa: CAWNSQGLTAFF
v_call: TRBV28; d_call: TRBD2; cdr3_aa: CASASGTSGRRGTDTQYF
v_call: TRBV11-1; d_call: TRBD1; cdr3_aa: CASSLAAGGSGYTF
v_call: TRBV19; d_call: .; cdr3_aa: CASSIGRLSSYNEQFF
v_call: TRBV27; d_call: TRBD1; cdr3_aa: CASWTGGTIGANVLTF
v_call: TRBV28; d_call: .; cdr3_aa: CASSHLGNEQFF
v_call: TRBV19; d_call: .; cdr3_aa: CASSIPSVNTGELFF
v_call: TRBV9; d_call: TRBD2; cdr3_aa: CASSVDRGSNEQFF
v_call: TRBV28; d_call: .; cdr3_aa: CASRPPAPNRQFF
v_call: TRBV18; d_call: .; cdr3_aa: CASSPSLQGQETQYF
v_call: TRBV16; d_call: TRBD1; cdr3_aa: CASSQSGQGVGAFF
v_call: TRBV28; d_call: .; cdr3_aa: CASSPPGAMNTEAFF
v_call: TRBV19; d_call: .; cdr3_aa: CASSRSSGNTIYF
v_call: TRBV28; d_call: .; cdr3_aa: CASSLGYYGYTF
v_call: TRBV6-8; d_call: TRBD1; cdr3_aa: CASRQTGGQPQHF
v_call: TRBV28; d_call: .; cdr3_aa: CASIPGTTSQETQYF
v_call: TRBV19; d_call: .; cdr3_aa: CASSDWDQETQYF